The 21 T cell receptor beta chains in this list originate from one sample, sequenced in a study of blood T cell repertoires in COVID-19. Generated by immunoSEQ multiplex PCR, the TCRdb table keeps only in-frame clones and is missing some. This table has roughly 200,000 clones, 76% appearing once. Sequencing used peripheral blood. These receptors came from a woman between 50 and 59 years old with active or convalescent COVID-19.

The rearrangement uses TRBV10-3 and TRBJ1-5; no reliable D call. Germline-derived CDR1 and CDR2 are ENHRY and SYGVKD. The CDR3 is made up of 15 amino acids. Trimming removed 1 base at V and 3 bases at J, with 10 bases between. The CDR3 here is CAISEYAGANQPQHF. CDR3 sequence (DNA): TGTGCCATCAGTGAGTATGCCGGAGCCAATCAGCCCCAGCATTTT.

The table lists this clone with a count of one. The rearrangement joins TRBV28 to TRBJ1-1, with TRBD1 matching over 8 bases. Germline V gene sequence: CDR1 MDHEN, CDR2 SYDVKM. The CDR3 length is 14 residues. Germline trimming cut 6 bases from V and 4 bases from J; bases unmatched to any gene: 7. The CDR3 spells CASSRRGLVTEAFF. The CDR3, as DNA: TGTGCCAGCAGCCGCAGGGGGCTGGTCACTGAAGCTTTCTTT.

This chain joins TRBV19 and TRBJ2-1; D may be TRBD2 (6 bases). This CDR3 spans 17 amino acids. The ends were cut back, 3 bases at V and 5 bases at J, with 20 bases in the middle. Germline assignment: CDR1 LNHDA and CDR2 SQIVND (reference sequence). CDR3 DNA sequence: TGTGCCAGTAGTATGATCCCGACTAGTAGGGGTAACAATGAGCAGTTCTTC. Protein: CASSMIPTSRGNNEQFF. Supplemented by reference TRBV19 and TRBJ2-1, the full variable domain reads DGGITQSPKYLFRKEGQNVTLSCEQNLNHDAMYWYRQDPGQGLRLIYYSQIVNDFQKGDIAEGYSVSREKKESFPLTVTSAQKNPTAFYLCASSMIPTSRGNNEQFFGPGTRLTVL.

The chain carries TRBV2 and TRBJ1-6; perhaps TRBD1 as D (6 bases). The germline CDR1 and CDR2 sequences are SNHLY and FYNNEI. The CDR3 has 15 residues. With 7 bases removed from V and 0 bases from J, the gap between germline ends came to 10 bases. CDR3 sequence: CASNKDSSYNSPLHF. CDR3 bases: TGTGCCAGCAACAAGGACAGCTCCTATAATTCACCCCTCCACTTT.

The V call is TRBV15, the J call TRBJ2-3; D call uncertain. CDR1 is LNHNV and CDR2 is YYDKDF in the germline V gene (reference sequence). Deletions cut 0 bases from V and 10 bases from J, with 11 bases between. The CDR3 loop spans 13 amino acids. CDR3: CATSRDTTSPQYF. The DNA for the CDR3 is TGTGCCACCAGCAGAGATACCACATCCCCGCAGTATTTT.

In DNA form, the CDR3 reads TGTGCCAGCAGCTTAGTACTACTAGCGGGAGGTGAGCAGTTCTTC. Encoded protein: CASSLVLLAGGEQFF. The V and J genes are TRBV7-2 and TRBJ2-1; 12 bases are shared with TRBD2. Per the germline V gene, CDR1 is SGHTA and CDR2 is FQGNSA. The ends lost 1 base at V and 9 bases at J; junction bases unmatched: 4. There are 15 residues in the CDR3.

This chain joins TRBV7-2 and TRBJ1-5; the D gene is possibly TRBD1 (5 bases). This CDR3 contains 14 residues. V was pared by 5 bases and J by 0 bases, with 8 bases between. In germline, CDR1 is SGHTA, CDR2 FQGNSA. DNA for the CDR3: TGTGCCAGCAGCCAGGGTTATAGCAATCAGCCCCAGCATTTT. This codes for CASSQGYSNQPQHF. Using reference TRBV7-2 and TRBJ1-5 for the parts outside the CDR3, the full variable domain is GAGVSQSPSNKVTEKGKDVELRCDPISGHTALYWYRQSLGQGLEFLIYFQGNSAPDKSGLPSDRFSAERTGGSVSTLTIQRTQQEDSAVYLCASSQGYSNQPQHFGDGTRLSIL.

The chain combines TRBV9 with TRBJ1-1; D gene unclear. CDR1 is SGDLS and CDR2 is YYNGEE in the germline V gene. The length of the CDR3 is 14 residues. Trimming left V 4 bases short and J 0 bases short, with 10 bases between. In DNA, the CDR3 is TGTGCCAGCAGCCCCTTGCTATTGAACACTGAAGCTTTCTTT. Amino acids: CASSPLLLNTEAFF.

The count of this clone is one. V and J are TRBV6-6 and TRBJ2-1; D is unresolved. The CDR3 has 13 residues. Trimming left V 2 bases short and J 8 bases short, with 10 bases between. Germline CDR1 reads MNHNY; CDR2 reads SVGAGI (reference sequence). This chain's CDR3 is CASSYLLLDEQFF. CDR3 in DNA: TGTGCCAGCAGTTACCTATTACTGGATGAGCAGTTCTTC.

The chain carries TRBV19 and TRBJ2-7, with TRBD2 identical over 11 bases. The V segment lost 5 bases and the J segment 5 bases; nucleotides outside the gene matches: 2. CDR3 length: 13 amino acids. Germline CDR1 is LNHDA and CDR2 is SQIVND (reference sequence). CDR3 bases: TGTGCCAGTAGTTATAGCGGGAGGGACGAGCAGTACTTC. It codes for CASSYSGRDEQYF.

A single count supports this clone. The gene calls are TRBV27 and TRBJ1-2; the D gene is possibly TRBD1 (5 bases). Trimming pared 1 base from V and 1 base from J, leaving 7 bases between. The CDR3 spans 14 residues. Germline V gene sequence: CDR1 MNHEY, CDR2 SMNVEV (reference sequence). The DNA for the CDR3 is TGTGCCAGCAGTTTATGGGGGGGTAACTATGGCTACACCTTC. The encoded protein is CASSLWGGNYGYTF.

This clone turned up a few times. The chain combines TRBV19 with TRBJ1-2, with 11 bases matching TRBD1. Looked up from germline, CDR1 is LNHDA and CDR2 is SQIVND (reference sequence). After removal of 3 bases from V and 6 bases from J, the junction contained 3 bases not matched to a gene. The CDR3 covers 14 residues. The CDR3 is CASSIGQGADGYTF. The DNA for the CDR3 is TGTGCCAGTAGTATTGGACAGGGGGCGGATGGCTACACCTTC.

This sequence joins TRBV5-6 and TRBJ2-3; 7 nucleotides match TRBD2. Germline CDR1 is SGHDT and CDR2 is YYEEEE. V trimming: 3 bases; J trimming: 9 bases; junction bases outside the gene matches: 7. CDR3 length: 13 residues. The CDR3 loop reads CASSSREGRTQYF. As DNA, the CDR3 is TGTGCCAGCAGCTCAAGGGAGGGCCGAACGCAGTATTTT. Complete variable domain (other parts from reference TRBV5-6 and TRBJ2-3): DAGVTQSPTHLIKTRGQQVTLRCSPKSGHDTVSWYQQALGQGPQFIFQYYEEEERQRGNFPDRFSGHQFPNYSSELNVNALLLGDSALYLCASSSREGRTQYFGPGTRLTVL.

This clone appeared a single time. V and J are TRBV19 and TRBJ2-3; TRBD1 might be the D (5 bases). The CDR3 sequence is 15 residues long. Germline V gene lookup returns CDR1 LNHDA and CDR2 SQIVND (reference sequence). V lost 6 bases, J lost 2 bases, and 15 bases lay in between. The DNA for the CDR3 is TGTGCCAGTAGGCTGACAGAGCCGGCCACAGATACGCAGTATTTT. Protein product: CASRLTEPATDTQYF.

This chain joins TRBV6-5 and TRBJ2-7; D is perhaps TRBD2 (6 bases). CDR3 length equals 13 residues. Germline CDR1 MNHEY, CDR2 SVGAGI. Trimming left V 2 bases short and J 4 bases short, with 9 bases between. The CDR3 loop is CASSYGGEYEQYF. The CDR3 nucleotides read TGTGCCAGCAGTTACGGCGGGGAGTACGAGCAGTACTTC.

This clone was detected only a few times. The chain links TRBV6-5 to TRBJ1-6; 8 nucleotides align to TRBD1. CDR1 is MNHEY, CDR2 SVGAGI, per germline. This CDR3 is built from 14 residues. J lost 6 bases, V lost 5 bases, and 3 bases had no gene match. The CDR3 loop reads CASSRTGINSPLHF. Here the CDR3 DNA reads TGTGCCAGCAGTCGGACAGGGATTAATTCACCCCTCCACTTT.

The chain couples TRBV30 to TRBJ1-5; no definite D call. CDR1 and CDR2 (germline): GTSNPN, SVGIG (reference sequence). V dropped 0 bases and J dropped 7 bases, with 13 bases sitting between them. This CDR3 comprises 14 residues. The CDR3 is CAWSVETASQPQHF. DNA of the CDR3: TGTGCCTGGAGTGTGGAGACTGCCAGCCAGCCCCAGCATTTT.

This chain joins TRBV30 and TRBJ2-5; 10 nucleotides agree with TRBD1. V lost 0 bases, J lost 4 bases, and 5 bases stayed unmatched. CDR1 is GTSNPN, CDR2 SVGIG, per germline (reference sequence). This CDR3 spans 15 amino acids. DNA of the CDR3: TGTGCCTGGAGTGTACTGACAGGGGGCGGAGAGACCCAGTACTTC. The encoded protein is CAWSVLTGGGETQYF.

This clone was seen only once. V gene TRBV9 combines with J gene TRBJ1-5; D remains unclear. Germline V gene sequence: CDR1 SGDLS, CDR2 YYNGEE. V lost 0 bases and J lost 0, with 4 bases in between. CDR3 size: 14 residues. The CDR3 bases are TGTGCCAGCAGCGTAGGAGTTAGCAATCAGCCCCAGCATTTT. It yields the protein CASSVGVSNQPQHF.

The chain combines TRBV21-1 with TRBJ1-5; the DNA was not compared with TRBD1, the D call given in the table. TRBV21-1 is a pseudogene. The length of the CDR3 is 17 residues. The CDR3 reads CASSKLGAKGGNQPQHF. The CDR3 bases are TGTGCCAGCAGCAAATTAGGGGCGAAAGGTGGCAATCAGCCCCAGCATTTT.

The CDR3 protein is CASSLAQDQPQHF. CDR3 nucleotide sequence: TGTGCCAGCAGCTTAGCGCAGGATCAGCCCCAGCATTTT. The chain uses TRBV7-6 and TRBJ1-5, with no clear D. The V gene lost 0 bases and the J gene lost 5 bases, with 5 bases spanning the gap. This CDR3 region has 13 residues. From germline, CDR1 is SGHVS and CDR2 FNYEAQ.